This T cell receptor (beta chain) was recovered during a study of blood T cell repertoires in COVID-19. Overall study: Spain, Italy and the United States supplied samples that represented acute and convalescent COVID-19.

CDR1 and CDR2 (germline): LNHDA, SQIVND (reference sequence). The CDR3 is made up of 13 amino acids. The junction had 5 bases not matched to a gene; V was cut back by 7 bases and J by 3 bases. Authors' analysis steps: Using reference gene primer amplification, nucleated cell counts were estimated. Sequenced by immunoSEQ multiplex PCR; TCRdb stores in-frame clones only, minus some. V and J calls and clone size are those listed in that table; D and trimming were worked out from the DNA. Among 400,000 to 450,000 clones listed, approximately 90% were seen once. Participant-given clinical history determined each cohort assignment.

Sequencing was performed on PBMCs or T cells enriched from blood (not recorded which). The clonotype originates from a man younger than 40 who had recovered from COVID-19. This chain joins TRBV19 and TRBJ1-1, with 7 bases aligning to TRBD1. The CDR3 spells CASTRDSYTEAFF. The DNA for the CDR3 is TGTGCCAGTACCCGGGACAGTTACACTGAAGCTTTCTTT. The variable domain in full, with the rest retrieved from reference TRBV19 and TRBJ1-1, is DGGITQSPKYLFRKEGQNVTLSCEQNLNHDAMYWYRQDPGQGLRLIYYSQIVNDFQKGDIAEGYSVSREKKESFPLTVTSAQKNPTAFYLCASTRDSYTEAFFGQGTRLTVV.